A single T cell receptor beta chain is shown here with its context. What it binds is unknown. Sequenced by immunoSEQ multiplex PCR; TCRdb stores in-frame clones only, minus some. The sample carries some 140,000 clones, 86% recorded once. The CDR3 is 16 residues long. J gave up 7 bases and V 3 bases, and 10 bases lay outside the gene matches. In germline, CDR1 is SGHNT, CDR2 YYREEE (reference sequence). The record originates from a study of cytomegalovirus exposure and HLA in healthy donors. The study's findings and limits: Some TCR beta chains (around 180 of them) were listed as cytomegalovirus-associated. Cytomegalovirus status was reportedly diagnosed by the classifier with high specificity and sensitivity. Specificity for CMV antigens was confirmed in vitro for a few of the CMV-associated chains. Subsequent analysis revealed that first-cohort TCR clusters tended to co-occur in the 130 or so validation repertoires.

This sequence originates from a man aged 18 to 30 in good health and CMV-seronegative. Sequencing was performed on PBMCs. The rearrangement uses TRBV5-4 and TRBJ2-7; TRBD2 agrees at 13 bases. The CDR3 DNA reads TGTGCCAGCAGCTCCCCAGGACTAGCGGGAGCAAAAGAGCAGTACTTC. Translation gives CASSSPGLAGAKEQYF.